This is a list of T cell receptor beta chains from one sample in a study of regulatory T cells in long-lasting Graves disease. TCRdb re-analysed the multiplex PCR reads in MiXCR, keeping a single row per CDR3 protein. The sample holds hundreds of thousands of distinct CDR3 sequences, 15% seen once. Sequenced material: peripheral blood mononuclear cells (PBMCs), taken at new diagnosis, from a patient treated with antithyroid drugs. The receptors were sampled from a female donor with Graves disease. Each CDR3 is given with its conserved first and last residue. Each record gives: V gene, J gene, D gene, clone size, CDR3 protein, CDR3 DNA. The D gene is left open where the match is weak. Rows may omit the clone size; those that give it use once, few, many or a size class.

>TRBV30|TRBJ1-2|-|many
CAWSLDQRWGGYTF
TGTGCCTGGAGCCTAGACCAAAGATGGGGGGGCTACACCTTC
>TRBV4-1|TRBJ1-2|TRBD1|few
CASSHPGTEGYTF
TGCGCCAGCAGCCACCCCGGGACAGAAGGCTACACCTTC
>TRBV6-2/TRBV6-3|TRBJ2-7|-|many
CASSPDSPYEQYF
TGTGCCAGCAGTCCGGACAGCCCCTACGAGCAGTACTTC
>TRBV28|TRBJ1-1|-|many
CASSYSKNTEAFF
TGTGCCAGCAGTTACAGCAAAAACACTGAAGCTTTCTTT
>TRBV11-2|TRBJ2-1|-|many
CASSLGRGVDEQFF
TGTGCCAGCAGCTTAGGGCGAGGGGTGGATGAGCAGTTCTTC
>TRBV7-2|TRBJ2-5|TRBD2|-
CASSSGLAPQETQYF
TGTGCCAGCAGCTCCGGACTAGCGCCACAAGAGACCCAGTACTTC
>TRBV24-1|TRBJ2-3|TRBD2|many
CATSDSGGGRTDTQYF
TGTGCCACCAGTGATTCCGGCGGGGGGAGGACAGATACGCAGTATTTT
>TRBV4-1|TRBJ2-5|-|-
CASSQDLETQYF
TGCGCCAGCAGCCAAGATCTCGAGACCCAGTACTTC
>TRBV29-1|TRBJ2-7|-|many
CSVDGGWGFEQYF
TGCAGCGTTGATGGAGGTTGGGGATTCGAGCAGTACTTC
>TRBV19|TRBJ2-1|TRBD1|few
CASRGGPRSYNEQFF
TGTGCCAGCAGAGGGGGCCCGCGCTCCTACAATGAGCAGTTCTTC
>TRBV4-3|TRBJ2-3|-|many
CASSPPPVTGSSTDTQYF
TGCGCCAGCAGCCCCCCCCCGGTGACAGGCTCTAGCACAGATACGCAGTATTTT
>TRBV7-3|TRBJ1-4|-|many
CASSLSGPQYNEKLFF
TGTGCCAGCAGCTTAAGTGGACCCCAGTATAATGAAAAACTGTTTTTT
>TRBV9|TRBJ2-1|TRBD2|many
CASSPRVAGASEQFF
TGTGCCAGCAGCCCGCGGGTAGCGGGAGCTAGTGAGCAGTTCTTC
>TRBV12-3/TRBV12-4|TRBJ1-5|-|many
CASSLGAAGQPQHF
TGTGCCAGCAGTTTAGGGGCGGCTGGCCAGCCCCAGCATTTT
>TRBV3-1|TRBJ1-1|TRBD1|-
CASSPGQGRLAFF
TGTGCCAGCAGCCCCGGACAGGGGCGCCTAGCTTTCTTT
>TRBV12-3/TRBV12-4|TRBJ1-2|TRBD1|-
CASSLDLGQAYGYTF
TGTGCCAGCAGCTTAGATTTGGGACAGGCCTATGGCTACACCTTC
>TRBV5-1|TRBJ1-2|-|-
CASSLIFASTLANYGYTF
TGCGCCAGCAGCTTGATTTTCGCCTCAACCTTAGCTAACTATGGCTACACCTTC
>TRBV6-5|TRBJ1-2|TRBD1|-
CASSYSTGATGGYTF
TGTGCCAGCAGTTACTCTACAGGGGCGACGGGAGGCTACACCTTC
>TRBV12-3/TRBV12-4|TRBJ2-1|TRBD2|many
CASSLPRGGGPNEQFF
TGTGCCAGCAGTTTACCTCGCGGGGGGGGCCCCAATGAGCAGTTCTTC
>TRBV15|TRBJ1-1|-|many
CATRTHLGGTEAFF
TGTGCCACCAGGACTCATCTTGGGGGCACTGAAGCTTTCTTT
>TRBV7-9|TRBJ1-1|-|-
CASSRPEQKMNTEAFF
TGTGCCAGCAGCCGACCGGAACAGAAAATGAACACTGAAGCTTTCTTT
>TRBV9|TRBJ1-3|-|-
CASSVVERGSGNTIYF
TGTGCCAGCAGCGTAGTGGAGCGGGGGTCTGGAAACACCATATATTTT
>TRBV15|TRBJ2-6|-|many
CATSSSDLRVANVLTF
TGTGCCACCAGCAGTTCTGACCTAAGGGTGGCCAACGTCCTGACTTTC
>TRBV19|TRBJ2-2|TRBD1|many
CASSISRRGLGGELFF
TGTGCCAGTAGTATAAGTCGCAGGGGGCTTGGCGGGGAGCTGTTTTTT
>TRBV28|TRBJ2-7|TRBD2|-
CASSPRGSGVNEQYF
TGTGCCAGCAGTCCACGCGGTAGCGGGGTGAACGAGCAGTACTTC
>TRBV12-5|TRBJ2-3|TRBD1|many
CASGSLGQGRFTDTQYF
TGTGCTAGTGGTTCGCTCGGACAGGGAAGATTCACAGATACGCAGTATTTT
>TRBV12-5|TRBJ2-6|TRBD1|-
CASGQGQGASGANVLTF
TGTGCTAGTGGCCAGGGACAGGGGGCCTCTGGGGCCAACGTCCTGACTTTC
>TRBV27|TRBJ1-1|-|many
CASSLMFRNTEAFF
TGTGCCAGCAGTTTAATGTTCAGGAACACTGAAGCTTTCTTT
>TRBV12-3/TRBV12-4|TRBJ1-1|-|many
CASSLAATTEAFF
TGTGCCAGCAGTTTAGCAGCGACCACTGAAGCTTTCTTT
>TRBV6-2/TRBV6-3|TRBJ2-7|-|many
CASSRGFGEQYF
TGTGCCAGCAGTCGTGGTTTCGGCGAGCAGTACTTC
>TRBV20-1|TRBJ1-1|-|-
CSARREGLNTEAFF
TGCAGTGCTAGGCGGGAGGGACTGAACACTGAAGCTTTCTTT
>TRBV30|TRBJ2-7|TRBD1|-
CAWSRTGLRSHEQYF
TGTGCCTGGAGTCGGACAGGGTTGCGGTCCCACGAGCAGTACTTC
>TRBV2|TRBJ1-2|TRBD1|many
CASSVRLGTDLNGYTF
TGTGCCAGCAGTGTTCGTTTGGGGACAGACCTGAATGGCTACACCTTC
>TRBV2|TRBJ2-2|-|-
CASKKANTGELFF
TGTGCCAGCAAGAAAGCTAACACCGGGGAGCTGTTTTTT
>TRBV13|TRBJ2-1|TRBD2|-
CASSLRLAGEYNEQFF
TGTGCCAGCAGCTTAAGGCTAGCGGGGGAATACAATGAGCAGTTCTTC
>TRBV6-1|TRBJ2-1|TRBD2|few
CASREAGVNEQFF
TGTGCCAGCAGAGAAGCGGGAGTCAATGAGCAGTTCTTC
>TRBV12-5|TRBJ1-5|-|many
CASGLGGGGGFQPQHF
TGTGCTAGTGGTTTGGGAGGGGGGGGAGGGTTTCAGCCCCAGCATTTT
>TRBV7-9|TRBJ1-2|-|many
CASSLVSGEGGYTF
TGTGCCAGCAGCTTAGTCTCCGGAGAAGGAGGCTACACCTTC
>TRBV3-1|TRBJ1-1|TRBD1|many
CASSQGPRGEVEAFF
TGTGCCAGCAGCCAAGGTCCCAGGGGGGAAGTTGAAGCTTTCTTT
>TRBV19|TRBJ1-2|-|many
CASSSGQSNVDYGYTF
TGTGCCAGTAGTTCAGGACAGTCAAATGTGGACTATGGCTACACCTTC